This entry concerns a single T cell receptor beta chain. The protocol was immunoSEQ multiplex PCR, while the TCRdb copy is restricted to in-frame clones and leaves out a portion. The sample has fewer than 120,000 clones, over 60% seen once. The sample is drawn from a study of blood T cell repertoires in COVID-19. Sequencing was carried out using peripheral blood. This TCR derives from a woman older than 75 with active or convalescent COVID-19.

CDR3 in DNA: TGTGCCAGCAGCTTAGCGCCAGGGACAGCCTACGAGCAGTACTTC. This translates into CASSLAPGTAYEQYF. J is TRBJ2-7 and V is TRBV7-9, with 7 bases that match TRBD1. Germline-derived CDR1 and CDR2 are SEHNR and FQNEAQ (reference sequence). This CDR3 is built from 15 residues. J was trimmed by 2 bases and V by 0 bases; bases with no gene match: 4.